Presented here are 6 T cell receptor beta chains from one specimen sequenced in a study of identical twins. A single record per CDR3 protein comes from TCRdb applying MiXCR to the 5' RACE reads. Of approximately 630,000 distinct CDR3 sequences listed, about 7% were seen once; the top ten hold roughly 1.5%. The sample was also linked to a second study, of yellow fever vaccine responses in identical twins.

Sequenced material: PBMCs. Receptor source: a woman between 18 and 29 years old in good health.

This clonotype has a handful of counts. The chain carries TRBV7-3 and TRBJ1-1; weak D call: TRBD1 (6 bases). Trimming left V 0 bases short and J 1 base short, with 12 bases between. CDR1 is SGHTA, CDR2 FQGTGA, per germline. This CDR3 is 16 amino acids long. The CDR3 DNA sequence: TGTGCCAGCAGCTTAACCCCGGACAGTTCGAACACTGAAGCTTTCTTT. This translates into CASSLTPDSSNTEAFF.

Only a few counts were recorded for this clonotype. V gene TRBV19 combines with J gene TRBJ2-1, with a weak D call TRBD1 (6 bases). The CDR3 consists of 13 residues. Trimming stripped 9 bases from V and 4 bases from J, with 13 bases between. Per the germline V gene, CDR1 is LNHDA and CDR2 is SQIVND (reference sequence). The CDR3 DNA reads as TGTGCCAGCGCGAGGACAGCTTACAATGAGCAGTTCTTC. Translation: CASARTAYNEQFF.

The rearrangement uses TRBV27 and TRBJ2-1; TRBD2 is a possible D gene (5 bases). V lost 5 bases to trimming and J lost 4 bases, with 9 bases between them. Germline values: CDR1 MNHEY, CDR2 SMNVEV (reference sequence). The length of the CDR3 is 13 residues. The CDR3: CASSAGPYNEQFF. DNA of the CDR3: TGTGCCAGCAGTGCGGGTCCTTACAATGAGCAGTTCTTC.

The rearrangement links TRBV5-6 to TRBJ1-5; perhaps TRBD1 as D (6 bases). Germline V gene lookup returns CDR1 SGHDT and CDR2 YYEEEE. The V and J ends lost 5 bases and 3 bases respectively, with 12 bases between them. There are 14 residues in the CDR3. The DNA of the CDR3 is TGTGCCAGCAGTACAGGACAGTACAATCAGCCCCAGCATTTT. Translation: CASSTGQYNQPQHF.

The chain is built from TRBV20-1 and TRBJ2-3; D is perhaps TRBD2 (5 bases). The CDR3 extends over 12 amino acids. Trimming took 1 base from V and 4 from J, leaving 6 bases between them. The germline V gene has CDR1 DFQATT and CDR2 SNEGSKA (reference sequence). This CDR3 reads CSARVGADTQYF. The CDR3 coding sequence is TGCAGTGCTAGAGTCGGGGCAGATACGCAGTATTTT.

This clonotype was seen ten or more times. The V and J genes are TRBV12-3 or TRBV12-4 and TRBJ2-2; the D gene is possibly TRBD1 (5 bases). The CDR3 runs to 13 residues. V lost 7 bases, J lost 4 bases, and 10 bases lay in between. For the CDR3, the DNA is TGTGCCAGCACCACAGGACCCACCGGGGAGCTGTTTTTT. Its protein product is CASTTGPTGELFF.